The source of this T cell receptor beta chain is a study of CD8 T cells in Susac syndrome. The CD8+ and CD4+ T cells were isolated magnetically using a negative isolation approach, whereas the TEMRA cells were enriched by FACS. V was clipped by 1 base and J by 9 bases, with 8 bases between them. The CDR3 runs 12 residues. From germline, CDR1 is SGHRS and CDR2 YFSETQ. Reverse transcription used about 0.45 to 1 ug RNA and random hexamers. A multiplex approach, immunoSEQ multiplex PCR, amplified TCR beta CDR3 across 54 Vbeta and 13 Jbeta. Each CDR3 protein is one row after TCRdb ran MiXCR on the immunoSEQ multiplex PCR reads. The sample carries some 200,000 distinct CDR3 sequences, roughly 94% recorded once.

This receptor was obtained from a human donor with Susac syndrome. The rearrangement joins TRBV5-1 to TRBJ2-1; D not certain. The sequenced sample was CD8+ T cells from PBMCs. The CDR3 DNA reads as TGCGCCAGCAGCTTGTTCGGCTTTGAGCAGTTCTTC. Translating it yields CASSLFGFEQFF.